The rows below give T cell receptor beta chains drawn from one sample of a study of blood T cell repertoires in COVID-19. The method was immunoSEQ multiplex PCR; TCRdb's version includes in-frame clones alone and lacks a portion of them. The table includes about 300,000 clones, around nine tenths detected once. Material for sequencing was peripheral blood. The receptors here all came from a man in his 70s with acute or convalescent COVID-19. Both conserved end residues are part of each CDR3. D genes are given only for firm matches. Clone size appears in some rows only: once, few, many, or a class for an expanded clone.

CASSFLGGGGTRNEQFF	TGTGCCAGCAGTTTCTTGGGGGGGGGCGGAACCAGGAATGAGCAGTTCTTC	.	.	TRBV28	TRBJ2-1
CASNLAVTDTQYF	TGTGCCAGCAACCTAGCGGTCACAGATACGCAGTATTTT	TRBD2	.	TRBV28	TRBJ2-3
CASSLGGRGNTEAFF	TGCGCCAGCAGCTTGGGGGGCAGGGGGAACACTGAAGCTTTCTTT	.	.	TRBV5-1	TRBJ1-1
CASSLSPGTPGPF	TGTGCCAGCAGCTTAAGCCCGGGGACTCCGGGCCCCTTC	.	.	TRBV7-2	TRBJ2-7
CASSLGNWAGSYEQYF	TGTGCCAGCAGCTTAGGAAACTGGGCAGGATCCTACGAGCAGTACTTC	.	.	TRBV7-2	TRBJ2-7
CASSSWDRASFYGYTF	TGTGCCAGCAGTTCGTGGGACAGGGCGTCGTTCTATGGCTACACCTTC	TRBD1	.	TRBV6-2/TRBV6-3	TRBJ1-2
CASSFSGTGGYGYTF	TGTGCCAGCAGCTTTAGCGGGACAGGGGGGTATGGCTACACCTTC	TRBD1	.	TRBV7-2	TRBJ1-2
CASSTPGQGIGNEQFF	TGTGCCAGCAGTACGCCCGGACAGGGGATAGGTAATGAGCAGTTCTTC	TRBD1	.	TRBV6-6	TRBJ2-1
CSVDSYGYTF	TGCAGCGTTGACAGCTATGGCTACACCTTC	.	.	TRBV29-1	TRBJ1-2
CASSRGTVNTEAFF	TGTGCCAGCAGCCGAGGGACAGTTAACACTGAAGCTTTCTTT	TRBD1	.	TRBV3-1/TRBV3-2	TRBJ1-1
CASSPGSGYQPQHF	TGTGCCAGCAGTCCGGGGTCGGGATATCAGCCCCAGCATTTT	.	.	TRBV28	TRBJ1-5
CASSPPTGDPYTIYF	TGTGCCAGCAGCCCACCGACAGGGGACCCCTACACCATATATTTT	TRBD1	.	TRBV7-9	TRBJ1-3
CASSPQGTANTEAFF	TGCGCCAGCAGCCCGCAAGGAACAGCGAACACTGAAGCTTTCTTT	.	.	TRBV5-1	TRBJ1-1
CASSIRGFGTGELFF	TGTGCCAGCAGCATTAGGGGATTTGGCACCGGGGAGCTGTTTTTT	.	.	TRBV28	TRBJ2-2
CASSQSGRSTDTQYF	TGTGCCAGCTCACAATCCGGGAGAAGCACAGATACGCAGTATTTT	.	.	TRBV18	TRBJ2-3
CASSPTGGYQPQHF	TGTGCCAGCAGCCCAACAGGGGGCTATCAGCCCCAGCATTTT	TRBD1	.	TRBV7-2	TRBJ1-5
CSVNENRGPQTGNTIYF	TGCAGCGTTAATGAGAACAGGGGGCCACAGACGGGAAACACCATATATTTT	TRBD1	.	TRBV29-1	TRBJ1-3
CASSEVGDNRGERKTQYF	TGTGCCAGCAGCGAGGTGGGGGATAACAGGGGAGAGAGGAAGACCCAGTACTTC	TRBD1	.	TRBV5-6	TRBJ2-5
CASSSSYEQYF	TGTGCCAGCTCGAGCTCCTACGAGCAGTACTTC	.	.	TRBV28	TRBJ2-7
CASSLDGTATFNEQFF	TGTGCCAGCAGCTTGGACGGGACAGCGACGTTCAATGAGCAGTTCTTC	TRBD1	.	TRBV5-5	TRBJ2-1
CASSLGFGDRGYGYTF	TGTGCCAGCAGTTTAGGTTTCGGGGACAGAGGGTATGGCTACACCTTC	TRBD1	few	TRBV27	TRBJ1-2
CASSYSPDRGTTDTQYF	TGTGCCAGCAGTTACTCGCCGGACAGGGGAACCACAGATACGCAGTATTTT	TRBD1	once	TRBV6-2/TRBV6-3	TRBJ2-3
CASSLASYEQYF	TGTGCCAGCAGCTTGGCCTCTTACGAGCAGTACTTC	.	few	TRBV5-5	TRBJ2-7
CASSPDSGGSNEKLFF	TGCGCCAGCAGCCCGGATTCTGGGGGCTCCAATGAAAAACTGTTTTTT	.	.	TRBV5-1	TRBJ1-4
CASSFLDERGSYTF	TGCGCCAGCAGCTTCCTAGACGAGCGAGGCAGCTACACCTTC	.	.	TRBV5-1	TRBJ1-2
CASRLAWAWTGNGYTF	TGTGCAAGTCGCTTAGCGTGGGCCTGGACAGGGAATGGCTACACCTTC	.	.	TRBV12-2	TRBJ1-2
CATKEGDTQYF	TGTGCCACCAAGGAGGGAGATACGCAGTATTTT	.	.	TRBV10-3	TRBJ2-3
CSVEKGRDYGYTF	TGCAGCGTTGAAAAAGGGAGGGACTATGGCTACACCTTC	.	.	TRBV29-1	TRBJ1-2
CASSVQGRTGSPLHF	TGTGCCAGCAGTGTACAGGGAAGGACCGGTTCACCCCTCCACTTT	.	.	TRBV2	TRBJ1-6
CASSDSNRNTEAFF	TGTGCCAGCAGTGACTCGAACAGGAACACTGAAGCTTTCTTT	.	.	TRBV6-4	TRBJ1-1
CASSIAPRSGEQYF	TGTGCCAGTAGTATAGCGCCCAGATCGGGCGAGCAGTACTTC	.	.	TRBV19	TRBJ2-7
CASSTRDFETQYF	TGTGCCAGCAGCACACGGGACTTTGAGACCCAGTACTTC	.	.	TRBV9	TRBJ2-5
CASSQDNFLKQFF	TGCGCCAGCAGCCAAGATAACTTTCTGAAGCAGTTCTTC	.	.	TRBV4-3	TRBJ2-1
CASTPFLSNSNQPQHF	TGTGCCAGCACCCCCTTTCTGAGCAATAGCAATCAGCCCCAGCATTTT	.	.	TRBV6-6	TRBJ1-5
CATSGHSSYEQYF	TGTGCCACCAGTGGTCATTCCTCCTACGAGCAGTACTTC	.	.	TRBV24-1	TRBJ2-7
CAWTQASRFYGYTF	TGTGCCTGGACCCAAGCTAGCAGGTTCTATGGCTACACCTTC	.	few	TRBV30	TRBJ1-2
CASSSQPGTSGGAYEQYF	TGCGCCAGCAGCTCCCAACCCGGGACTAGCGGGGGGGCCTACGAGCAGTACTTC	TRBD2	.	TRBV5-1	TRBJ2-7
CASSRRSRGLFGNEKLFF	TGTGCCAGCAGCCGGCGATCGAGGGGGCTGTTTGGAAATGAAAAACTGTTTTTT	TRBD1	.	TRBV11-3	TRBJ1-4
CASSLAGVREQYF	TGTGCCAGTTCACTAGCGGGAGTTAGGGAGCAGTACTTC	TRBD2	.	TRBV5-4	TRBJ2-7
CASRETVQETQYF	TGCGCCAGCAGGGAGACTGTTCAAGAGACCCAGTACTTC	.	.	TRBV5-1	TRBJ2-5
CASSFRGSGANVLTF	TGTGCCAGCAGCTTTAGGGGGTCTGGGGCCAACGTCCTGACTTTC	.	.	TRBV3-1/TRBV3-2	TRBJ2-6
CASSAGQGADEQYF	TGCGCCAGCAGCGCGGGACAGGGGGCAGACGAGCAGTACTTC	TRBD1	.	TRBV5-1	TRBJ2-7
CASSRLVSDEQFF	TGCGCCAGCAGCCGACTAGTTTCCGATGAGCAGTTCTTC	.	.	TRBV5-1	TRBJ2-1
CASSSSKGGETQYF	TGTGCCAGCAGTTCATCCAAGGGCGGGGAGACCCAGTACTTC	.	.	TRBV5-4	TRBJ2-5
CASVPNRHNEQFF	TGTGCCAGCGTCCCTAACAGACACAATGAGCAGTTCTTC	.	few	TRBV2	TRBJ2-1
CASSVEGGPYQETQYF	TGTGCCAGCAGCGTAGAGGGGGGGCCCTACCAAGAGACCCAGTACTTC	.	.	TRBV9	TRBJ2-5